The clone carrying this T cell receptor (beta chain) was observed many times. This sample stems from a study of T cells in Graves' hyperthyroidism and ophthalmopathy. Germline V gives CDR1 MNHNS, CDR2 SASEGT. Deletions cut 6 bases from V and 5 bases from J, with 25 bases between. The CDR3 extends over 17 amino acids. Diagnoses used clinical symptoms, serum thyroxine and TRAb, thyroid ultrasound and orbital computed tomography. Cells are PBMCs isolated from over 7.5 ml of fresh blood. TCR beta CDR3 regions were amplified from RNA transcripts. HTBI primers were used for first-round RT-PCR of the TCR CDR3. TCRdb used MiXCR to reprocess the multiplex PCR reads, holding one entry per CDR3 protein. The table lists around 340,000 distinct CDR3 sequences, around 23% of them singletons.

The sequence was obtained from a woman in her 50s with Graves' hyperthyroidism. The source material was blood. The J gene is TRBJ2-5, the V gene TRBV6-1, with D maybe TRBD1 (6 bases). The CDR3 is CASRTGDTPVPIETQYF. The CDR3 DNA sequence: TGTGCCAGCAGGACAGGCGACACCCCAGTCCCAATTGAGACCCAGTACTTC.